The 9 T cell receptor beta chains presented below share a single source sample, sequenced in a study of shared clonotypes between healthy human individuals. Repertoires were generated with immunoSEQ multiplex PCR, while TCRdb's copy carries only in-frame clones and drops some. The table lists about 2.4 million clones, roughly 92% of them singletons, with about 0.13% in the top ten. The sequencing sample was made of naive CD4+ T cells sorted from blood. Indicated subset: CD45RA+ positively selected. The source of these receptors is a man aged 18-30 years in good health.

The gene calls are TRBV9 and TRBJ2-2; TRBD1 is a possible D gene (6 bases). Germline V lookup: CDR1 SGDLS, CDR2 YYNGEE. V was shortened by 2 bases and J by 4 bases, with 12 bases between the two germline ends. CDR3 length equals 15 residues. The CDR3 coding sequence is TGTGCCAGCAGCGTGGGACACCTCCGCACCGGGGAGCTGTTTTTT. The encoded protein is CASSVGHLRTGELFF.

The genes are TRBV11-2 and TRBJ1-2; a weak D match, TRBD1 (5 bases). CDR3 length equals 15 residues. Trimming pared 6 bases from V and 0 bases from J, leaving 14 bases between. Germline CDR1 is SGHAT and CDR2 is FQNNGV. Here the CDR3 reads CASRHTGSSNYGYTF. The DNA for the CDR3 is TGTGCCAGCAGACATACAGGTTCCTCTAACTATGGCTACACCTTC.

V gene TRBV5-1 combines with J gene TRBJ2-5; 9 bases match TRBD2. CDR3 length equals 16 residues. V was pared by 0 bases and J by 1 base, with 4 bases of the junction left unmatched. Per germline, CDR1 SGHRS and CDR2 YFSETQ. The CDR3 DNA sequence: TGCGCCAGCAGCTTGGATTCTAGCGGGGCCCAAGAGACCCAGTACTTC. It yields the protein CASSLDSSGAQETQYF.

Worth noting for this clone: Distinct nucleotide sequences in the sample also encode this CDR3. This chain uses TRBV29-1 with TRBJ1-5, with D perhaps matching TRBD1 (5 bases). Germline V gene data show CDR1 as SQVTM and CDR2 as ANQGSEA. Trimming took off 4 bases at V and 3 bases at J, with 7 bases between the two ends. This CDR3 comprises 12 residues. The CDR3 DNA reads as TGCAGCGTTGGGGGGGACAATCAGCCCCAGCATTTT. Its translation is CSVGGDNQPQHF.

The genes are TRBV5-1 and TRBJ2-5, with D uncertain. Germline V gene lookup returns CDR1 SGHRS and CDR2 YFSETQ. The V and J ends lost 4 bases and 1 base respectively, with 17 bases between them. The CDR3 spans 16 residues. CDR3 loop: CASSTKIPKSQETQYF. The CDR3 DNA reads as TGCGCCAGCAGCACGAAGATCCCGAAGAGCCAAGAGACCCAGTACTTC.

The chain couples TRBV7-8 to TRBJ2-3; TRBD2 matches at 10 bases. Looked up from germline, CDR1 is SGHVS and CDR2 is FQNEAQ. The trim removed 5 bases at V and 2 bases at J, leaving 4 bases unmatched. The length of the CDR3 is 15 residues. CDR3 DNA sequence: TGTGCCAGCAGCCTAGGACTAGCGGCCACAGATACGCAGTATTTT. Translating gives CASSLGLAATDTQYF.

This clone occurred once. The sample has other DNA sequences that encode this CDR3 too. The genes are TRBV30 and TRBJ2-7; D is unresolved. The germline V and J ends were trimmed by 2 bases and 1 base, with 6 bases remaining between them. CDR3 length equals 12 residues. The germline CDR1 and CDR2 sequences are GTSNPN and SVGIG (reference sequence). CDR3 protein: CAWSQGSYEQYF. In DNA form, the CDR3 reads TGTGCCTGGAGTCAAGGATCCTACGAGCAGTACTTC.

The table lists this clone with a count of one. The CDR3 reads CASSDRFSTDTQYF. The CDR3 coding sequence is TGTGCCAGCAGTGACAGGTTTAGCACAGATACGCAGTATTTT. The J gene is TRBJ2-3, the V gene TRBV25-1; no clear D. The CDR3 has 14 residues. Germline V gene data show CDR1 as MGHDK and CDR2 as SYGVNS. V lost 3 bases, J lost 0 bases, and 7 bases lay in between.

In DNA form, the CDR3 reads TGTGCCAGCCAAAGAGGAAACACCATATATTTT. Its protein is CASQRGNTIYF. The chain uses TRBV28 and TRBJ1-3; the D is unclear. With 8 bases removed from V and 4 bases from J, the gap between germline ends came to 6 bases. This CDR3 has 11 amino acids. The germline CDR1 and CDR2 sequences are MDHEN and SYDVKM. The variable domain in full, with the rest retrieved from reference TRBV28 and TRBJ1-3, is DVKVTQSSRYLVKRTGEKVFLECVQDMDHENMFWYRQDPGLGLRLIYFSYDVKMKEKGDIPEGYSVSREKKERFSLILESASTNQTSMYLCASQRGNTIYFGEGSWLTVV.